Presented here are 3 T cell receptor beta chains from one specimen sequenced in a study of blood T cell repertoires in COVID-19. Some clones are missing from TCRdb's copy, which holds only in-frame ones; the method was immunoSEQ multiplex PCR. The sample lists 250,000 to 300,000 clones, about 86% occurring once. Material for sequencing was PBMCs or T cells enriched from blood (not recorded which). The receptors here all came from a man aged 25-45 years with acute COVID-19.

The gene calls are TRBV12-3 or TRBV12-4 and TRBJ2-3; D not resolved. The CDR3 extends over 12 amino acids. Trimming cost V 3 bases and J 9 bases, with 10 bases left between them. The CDR3 DNA sequence: TGTGCCAGCAGTTTTGGCCTCGGGACGCAGTATTTT. Its translation is CASSFGLGTQYF.

The chain is built from TRBV27 and TRBJ2-2, with 14 bases fitting TRBD2. The trim removed 5 bases at V and 2 bases at J, leaving 10 bases unmatched. The CDR3 contains 19 residues. Germline CDR1 reads MNHEY; CDR2 reads SMNVEV (reference sequence). The CDR3 is CASSQLRLAGGRNTGELFF. The CDR3 DNA follows: TGTGCCAGCAGTCAACTTCGACTAGCGGGGGGGCGTAACACCGGGGAGCTGTTTTTT.

A note on this clone: One end of the junction fails to match germline, which may point to a read error. V is TRBV5-1 and J is TRBJ2-3, with D unclear. The CDR3 has 12 residues. Germline V CDR1 and CDR2: SGHRS, YFSETQ. The CDR3 here is CASSSQADTQYF. CDR3 bases: TGTGCCAGCAGCTCTCAGGCAGATACGCAGTATTTT.